Below are 8 T cell receptor beta chains sequenced from a single sample in a study of identifying expanded T cells in peripheral blood. Some clones are missing from TCRdb's copy, which holds only in-frame ones; the method was immunoSEQ multiplex PCR. The sample has approximately 100,000 clones; roughly 85% are singletons. Sequenced: blood. These receptors were collected from a person aged 18 to 70 in good health.

The chain carries TRBV7-9 and TRBJ2-1, with D possibly being TRBD2 (6 bases). From germline, CDR1 is SEHNR and CDR2 FQNEAQ (reference sequence). CDR3 length: 15 residues. Trimming left V 1 base short and J 4 bases short, with 11 bases between. The CDR3 reads CASSLVWGEYNEQFF. CDR3 nucleotide sequence: TGTGCCAGCAGCTTAGTTTGGGGGGAGTACAATGAGCAGTTCTTC. Supplemented by reference TRBV7-9 and TRBJ2-1, the full variable domain reads DTGVSQNPRHKITKRGQNVTFRCDPISEHNRLYWYRQTLGQGPEFLTYFQNEAQLEKSRLLSDRFSAERPKGSFSTLEIQRTEQGDSAMYLCASSLVWGEYNEQFFGPGTRLTVL.

This clone was found once. The gene calls are TRBV10-1 and TRBJ2-1; 9 positions agree with TRBD2. Looked up from germline, CDR1 is WNHNN and CDR2 is SYGVQD (reference sequence). This CDR3 is built from 15 residues. The V segment lost 1 base and the J segment 6 bases; nucleotides outside the gene matches: 4. The CDR3: CASSEWRGGLNEQFF. For the CDR3, the DNA is TGCGCCAGCAGTGAGTGGCGGGGGGGCCTCAATGAGCAGTTCTTC.

The DNA for the CDR3 is TGTGCCAGCAGCTATGAAGCGGTCCACACAGATACGCAGTATTTT. Translated: CASSYEAVHTDTQYF. This chain connects TRBV7-2 to TRBJ2-3, with D possibly matching TRBD2 (5 bases). Germline assignment: CDR1 SGHTA and CDR2 FQGNSA. Trimming pared 4 bases from V and 2 bases from J, leaving 13 bases between. This CDR3 is 15 amino acids long. The complete variable domain, with remaining parts taken from reference TRBV7-2 and TRBJ2-3, reads GAGVSQSPSNKVTEKGKDVELRCDPISGHTALYWYRQSLGQGLEFLIYFQGNSAPDKSGLPSDRFSAERTGGSVSTLTIQRTQQEDSAVYLCASSYEAVHTDTQYFGPGTRLTVL.

The chain joins TRBV7-9 to TRBJ1-1; no reliable D call. V was clipped by 2 bases and J by 0 bases, with 10 bases between them. The CDR3 is 15 residues long. CDR1 and CDR2 from the germline V gene are SEHNR and FQNEAQ (reference sequence). This CDR3 is CASSLRLGMNTEAFF. As DNA, the CDR3 is TGTGCCAGCAGCTTAAGGTTAGGAATGAACACTGAAGCTTTCTTT.

The V and J genes are TRBV10-2 and TRBJ2-3; possibly TRBD1 for D (6 bases). Germline V gene data show CDR1 as WSHSY and CDR2 as SAAADI. CDR3 length: 16 residues. Trimming removed 2 bases from V and 0 bases from J, with 12 bases in between. The CDR3 spells CASSEGTTSSTDTQYF. The DNA for the CDR3 is TGCGCCAGCAGTGAGGGGACAACTTCTAGCACAGATACGCAGTATTTT.

The J gene is TRBJ1-3, the V gene TRBV7-2; no clear D gene. This CDR3 spans 13 amino acids. Per the germline V gene, CDR1 is SGHTA and CDR2 is FQGNSA. V lost 7 bases and J lost 2, with 9 bases in between. CDR3 residues: CASTNLAGNTIYF. CDR3 nucleotide sequence: TGTGCCAGCACAAACTTGGCTGGAAACACCATATATTTT. The complete variable domain, with remaining parts taken from reference TRBV7-2 and TRBJ1-3, reads GAGVSQSPSNKVTEKGKDVELRCDPISGHTALYWYRQSLGQGLEFLIYFQGNSAPDKSGLPSDRFSAERTGGSVSTLTIQRTQQEDSAVYLCASTNLAGNTIYFGEGSWLTVV.

The V gene is TRBV4-3, the J gene TRBJ2-5; 7 bases line up with TRBD2. The assigned J gene may be wrong: the sequence end matches TRBJ2-7 better. In germline, CDR1 is LGHNA, CDR2 YSLEER. The CDR3 sequence is 14 residues long. CDR3 residues: CASSRGDYAYEQYF. In DNA, the CDR3 is TGCGCCAGCAGCCGGGGGGACTACGCCTACGAGCAGTACTTC.

The sample holds a few counts of this clone. J is TRBJ1-1 and V is TRBV19; TRBD1 matches 11 bases. The CDR3 has 14 amino acids. V trimming: 6 bases; J trimming: 7 bases; junction bases outside the gene matches: 7. Germline V gene lookup returns CDR1 LNHDA and CDR2 SQIVND (reference sequence). Here the CDR3 DNA reads TGTGCCAGTAGCCCTAGGACAGGGGGCGGTGAAGCTTTCTTT. Translated, it gives CASSPRTGGGEAFF.